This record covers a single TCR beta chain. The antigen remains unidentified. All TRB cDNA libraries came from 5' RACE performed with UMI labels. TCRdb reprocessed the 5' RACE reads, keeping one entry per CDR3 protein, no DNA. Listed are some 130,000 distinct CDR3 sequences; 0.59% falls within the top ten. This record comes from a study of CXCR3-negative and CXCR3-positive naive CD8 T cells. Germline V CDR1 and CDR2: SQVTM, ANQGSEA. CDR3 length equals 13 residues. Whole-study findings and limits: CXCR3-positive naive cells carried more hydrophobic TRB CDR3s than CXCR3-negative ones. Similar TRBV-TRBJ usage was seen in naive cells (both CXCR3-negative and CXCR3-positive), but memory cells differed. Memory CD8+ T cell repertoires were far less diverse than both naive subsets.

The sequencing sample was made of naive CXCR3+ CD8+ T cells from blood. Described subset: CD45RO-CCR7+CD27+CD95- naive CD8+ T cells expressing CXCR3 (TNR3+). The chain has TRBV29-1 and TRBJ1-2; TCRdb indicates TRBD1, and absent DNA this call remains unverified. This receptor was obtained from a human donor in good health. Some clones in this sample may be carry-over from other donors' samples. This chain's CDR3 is CSAETGTGPGYTF. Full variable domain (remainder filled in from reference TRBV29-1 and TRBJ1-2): SAVISQKPSRDICQRGTSLTIQCQVDSQVTMMFWYRQQPGQSLTLIATANQGSEATYESGFVIDKFPISRPNLTFSTLTVSNMSPEDSSIYLCSAETGTGPGYTFGSGTRLTVV.